Below are 12 T cell receptor beta chains sequenced from a single sample in a study of blood T cell repertoires in COVID-19. Sequencing used immunoSEQ multiplex PCR; TCRdb keeps in-frame clones, though not all of them. The sample lists more than 20,000 clones; 85% to 90% were seen once. The sample consisted of peripheral blood. These receptors were collected from a human donor in a cohort sampled during active COVID-19.

Comment on this clone: A junction end diverges from the germline sequence, so it may reflect a read error. The chain has TRBV7-2 and TRBJ2-7; 9 nucleotides agree with TRBD2. From germline, CDR1 is SGHTA and CDR2 FQGNSA. The CDR3 covers 17 residues. CDR3 bases: TGTGCCAGCAGCTTATCGCTCGCGGGAGGGCCCTCCTCCGAGCAGTACTTC. This encodes CASSLSLAGGPSSEQYF.

This chain connects TRBV5-6 to TRBJ1-1; possibly TRBD1 for D (5 bases). The V gene's germline CDR1 is SGHDT and CDR2 YYEEEE. Trimming cost V 3 bases and J 7 bases, with 13 bases left between them. This CDR3 spans 13 amino acids. The CDR3 DNA is TGTGCCAGCAGCTGGGCGTCGACAGATGAAGCTTTCTTT. It is translated as CASSWASTDEAFF.

The chain couples TRBV20-1 to TRBJ2-1; D not resolved. Trimming took off 3 bases at V and 4 bases at J, with 7 bases between the two ends. The germline CDR1 and CDR2 sequences are DFQATT and SNEGSKA (reference sequence). This CDR3 contains 12 residues. DNA of the CDR3: TGCAGTGCTAGTGACCTTTACAATGAGCAGTTCTTC. Its protein product is CSASDLYNEQFF.

The CDR3 DNA reads TGTGCCACCAGTGATACAGGACCGGATAGGGGGGAGCTGTTTTTT. Amino acid sequence: CATSDTGPDRGELFF. The rearrangement uses TRBV24-1 and TRBJ2-2; a weak D match, TRBD1 (5 bases). The CDR3 length is 15 residues. Between the trimmed V and J ends, which lost 3 bases and 8 bases, there was a span of 15 bases. Germline V gene lookup returns CDR1 KGHDR and CDR2 SFDVKD.

This clone was recorded a few times. The chain joins TRBV21-1 to TRBJ2-5; the table assigns TRBD1, which was not confirmed against the DNA. TRBV21-1 represents a pseudogene. This CDR3 spans 16 amino acids. CDR3 DNA: TGTGCCAGCAGCAAAGACCGAAAGACAGTCCAAGAGACCCAGTACTTC. This sequence encodes CASSKDRKTVQETQYF.

V is TRBV18 and J is TRBJ1-4; D might be TRBD1 (6 bases). Trimming shortened V by 3 bases and J by 3 bases, and 11 bases separated the two germline ends. Germline-derived CDR1 and CDR2 are KGHSH and LQKENI. CDR3 size: 15 residues. The CDR3 coding sequence is TGTGCCAGCTCACCTACAGGGAGGGCTAATGAAAAACTGTTTTTT. Protein sequence: CASSPTGRANEKLFF.

This clone was recorded only once. The chain is built from TRBV2 and TRBJ1-1, with a weak D call TRBD1 (5 bases). Germline assignment: CDR1 SNHLY and CDR2 FYNNEI. Trimming pared 6 bases from V and 4 bases from J, leaving 12 bases between. This CDR3 spans 13 amino acids. CDR3 loop: CASRGRRVTEAFF. CDR3 sequence (DNA): TGTGCCAGCAGGGGGCGGAGGGTCACTGAAGCTTTCTTT.

The chain carries TRBV4-2 and TRBJ1-4, with D maybe TRBD1 (6 bases). Germline values: CDR1 LGHNA, CDR2 YNFKEQ. The CDR3 totals 13 residues. Trimming stripped 2 bases from V and 7 bases from J, with 8 bases between. In DNA, the CDR3 is TGTGCCAGCAGCCAAATAGGGGGTGAAAAACTGTTTTTT. Amino acid sequence: CASSQIGGEKLFF.

The chain recombines TRBV28 with TRBJ1-4; TRBD1 might be the D (6 bases). Trimming took off 5 bases at V and 5 bases at J, with 18 bases between the two ends. The germline V gene has CDR1 MDHEN and CDR2 SYDVKM. This CDR3 contains 16 residues. The CDR3 is CASSLVGGRGNEKLFF. The CDR3 DNA is TGTGCCAGCAGTCTCGTAGGGGGGAGGGGAAATGAAAAACTGTTTTTT.

In this sample, this clone turned up once. V and J are TRBV4-2 and TRBJ1-1; 7 bases line up with TRBD1. The germline V gene has CDR1 LGHNA and CDR2 YNFKEQ. CDR3 length equals 16 residues. V shed 4 bases, J shed 0 bases, and the junction held 8 bases outside the gene matches. The DNA of the CDR3 is TGTGCCAGCAGCCGGCGCGGGACAGCGATGAACACTGAAGCTTTCTTT. Its translation is CASSRRGTAMNTEAFF.

In DNA form, the CDR3 reads TGTGCCAGCAGCCAAAACCTGGGACTAGCGGGGGTTGGTGAGCAGTTCTTC. This translates into CASSQNLGLAGVGEQFF. V usage is TRBV14 and J usage is TRBJ2-1; 14 bases match TRBD2. V shed 2 bases and J 9 bases; nucleotides not matched to a gene: 9. The CDR3 runs 17 residues. The germline V gene encodes CDR1 SGHDN and CDR2 FVKESK.

The table lists this clone with a few counts. The chain carries TRBV4-1 and TRBJ1-1; D possibly corresponds to TRBD1 (5 bases). Trimming took 0 bases from V and 11 from J, leaving 16 bases between them. CDR1 is MGHRA, CDR2 YSYEKL, per germline. This CDR3 contains 14 residues. The chain's CDR3 is CASSQDQGSKGAFF. The CDR3 coding sequence is TGCGCCAGCAGCCAAGATCAGGGCTCTAAAGGGGCTTTCTTT.